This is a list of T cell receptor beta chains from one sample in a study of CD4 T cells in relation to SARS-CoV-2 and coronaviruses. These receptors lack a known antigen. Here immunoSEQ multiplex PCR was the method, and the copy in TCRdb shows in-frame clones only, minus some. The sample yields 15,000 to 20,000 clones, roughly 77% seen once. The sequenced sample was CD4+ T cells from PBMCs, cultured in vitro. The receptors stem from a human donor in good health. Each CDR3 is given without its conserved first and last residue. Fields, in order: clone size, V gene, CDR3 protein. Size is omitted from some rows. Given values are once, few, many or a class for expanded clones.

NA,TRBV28,ASSPLENRGIQY
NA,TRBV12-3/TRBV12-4,ASSFLRETQY
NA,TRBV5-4,ASSLQGLGSEQY
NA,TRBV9,ASSVGPNNSPLH
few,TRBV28,ASLGRRHTEAF
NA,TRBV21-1,ASSKSGQGLGQPQH
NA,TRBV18,ASSPGDRGHTEAF
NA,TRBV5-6,ASSSGSRGQPQH
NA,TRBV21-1,ASSKSQRTRMGQPQH
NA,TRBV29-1,SVGDESPYEQY
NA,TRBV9,ASSQEGNNEQF
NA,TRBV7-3,ASKLSGTSTDTQY
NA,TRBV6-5,ASTVGAWEKLF
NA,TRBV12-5,ASGLGQGADSPLH
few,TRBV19,ASSRTENTEAF
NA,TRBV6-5,ASSYSWGDNSPLH
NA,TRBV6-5,ASSSPGGYT
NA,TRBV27,ASSPRTSGNTQY
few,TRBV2,ASSFRANNEQF
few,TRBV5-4,ASSSPGEGEKLF
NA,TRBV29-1,SVEGDLDNEQF
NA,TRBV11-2,ASSNWWGSYEQY
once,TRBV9,ASSVVGWGGRFRTDTQY
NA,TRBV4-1,ASSQGRWGLNTEAF
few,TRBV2,ASSLSSGIDEQF
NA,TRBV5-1,ASSFDILNTGELF
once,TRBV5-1,ASSRQREQETQY
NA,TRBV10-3,AISDDRPNEQF
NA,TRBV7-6,ASSHIIAGGIDEQF
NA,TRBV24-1,ATSGREGLAGRMPRNEQF
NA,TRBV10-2,ASRRQGVGTEAF
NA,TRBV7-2,ASSLVGRDEKLF